The clone carrying this T cell receptor (beta chain) was detected a few times. Gene names are mouse gene names. The CDR3 extends 4 residues past the end of the read, so its final part is completed from the germline J gene. This sample stems from a study of CD8+ T cells in alopecia areata. Extraction of RNA preceded its reverse transcription into cDNA, which served as the sequencing template. TCRdb's copy holds only in-frame clones and misses some; the assay was immunoSEQ multiplex PCR. The sample was found to contain over 250,000 clones, and every one recurs. The CDR3 sequence is 16 residues long. Trimming removed 1 base from V and 4 bases from J; junction bases left unmatched: 8. CDR1 and CDR2 (germline): NNHNN, SYGAGS (reference sequence). Researchers sorted pooled cutaneous lymph node cells on the basis of CD4, CD8alpha, NKG2D, NKG2ACE and other markers.

The chain is built from TRBV13-2 and TRBJ1-1; 9 nucleotides align to TRBD1. Sequenced material: CD4+ T cells sorted from a lymph node. The clonotype comes from a C3H/HeJ mouse with alopecia areata. The MHC haplotype of this mouse line is H2-k. The CDR3 loop reads CASGDPRTGVGTEVFF. CDR3 bases read: TGTGCCAGCGGTGATCCCCGGACAGGGGTAGGCACA.